This T cell receptor (beta chain) was found in a study of T cell changes during pregnancy in multiple sclerosis. The length of the CDR3 is 15 residues. The germline V gene has CDR1 SGHAT and CDR2 FQNNGV. V gave up 1 base and J gave up 7 bases; unmatched junction bases: 4. Sequencing was performed with immunoSEQ multiplex PCR; in TCRdb, only in-frame clones are kept and a portion is missing. The data show tens of thousands of clones, about nine tenths seen once. The TCR was taken from a female donor in good health, enrolled as a control in a pregnancy study. The sequences come from peripheral blood, collected after pregnancy. The chain employs TRBV11-2 and TRBJ1-6, with TRBD1 matching 7 bases. CDR3 region: CASSLGSRGNSPLHF. The CDR3 coding sequence is TGTGCCAGCAGCTTAGGTAGCAGGGGGAATTCACCCCTCCACTTT.